The T cell receptor beta chain under discussion was sequenced for a study of post-analysis software for immune sequencing data. About the research overall: The cohort encompassed relapsing-remitting, secondary progressive and progressive-relapsing multiple sclerosis disease courses.

Study observations and caveats: Samples sharing a preparation batch grouped tightly together when assessed by F measure. Controls showed significantly higher normalized Chao1 diversity than did multiple sclerosis patients. Controls showed lower frequencies than patients for roughly 5 TRBV segments, and TRBV5-6, TRBV5-1 and TRBV20-1 were among these.

Included in the TCR beta cDNA libraries were unique molecular identifiers. TCRdb reprocessed the PCR reads with MiXCR, giving one entry per CDR3 protein. The data hold about 820,000 distinct CDR3 sequences, with 53% observed a single time. As concerns this clonotype: The antigen is undetermined.

The CDR3 totals 15 residues. Trimming removed 7 bases from V and 0 bases from J, with 14 bases in between. Germline CDR1 reads SGHRS; CDR2 reads YFSETQ. Material for sequencing was blood. This chain connects TRBV5-1 to TRBJ2-1, with D unclear. The receptor was derived from a girl aged 10 to 17 with multiple sclerosis. The CDR3 region is CASPFPLCSYNEQFF. The DNA for the CDR3 is TGCGCCAGCCCCTTCCCACTGTGCTCCTACAATGAGCAGTTCTTC.